This TCR beta chain was found in a study of blood T cell repertoires in COVID-19 (dated by TCRdb to 2018 to 2020). A note on the overall study: Collaborator samples came from the United States, Italy and Spain and covered acute and convalescent phases of COVID-19. The prospective study material was composed of cDNA or gDNA derived from T cells, B-cell-depleted T cells, or PBMCs. Deeply sampled blood TCRbeta repertoires from subjects exposed to, actively infected with, or recovered from COVID-19 were included in the dataset. A freely available public database, intended as a resource for researchers studying the immune response to SARS-CoV-2, is where the repertoires were released. The samples were drawn from two sources: the first 160 participants of the ongoing ImmuneRACE study, and 950 to 1,500 subjects contributed by 6 global collaborators. A de-identified subject ID, COVID-19 status, age in years and sex were almost always included in the sample metadata. Where available, HLA class I and class II types were taken from metadata supplied by the sample provider and were not determined by assay-based typing. Points the paper makes about the study in general: The amount of clinical and demographic metadata varied by source and participant and was provided uncurated.

CDR1 is given as SNHLY and CDR2 as FYNNEI, both from the germline V gene. Clipping removes 7 bases from V and 5 bases from J, with 9 as the unmatched junction base count. Spanning cysteine to phenylalanine, the CDR3 consists of 14 amino acids. The sequence is cut down to CDR3 DNA, 42 bases in frame from base 1. Whole blood was collected in K2EDTA tubes by collaborating institutions according to the institutions' own protocols. Collaborator samples were shipped for TCRbeta analysis as frozen whole blood, isolated PBMCs, or DNA extracted from either sample type. TCRbeta CDR3 regions were amplified from genomic DNA using the immunoSEQ Assay, a bias-controlled multiplex PCR. Processing in the source paper ran as follows. Nucleated cell counts per sample were estimated from amplification of reference gene primers within the assay. Sequence reads were collapsed and filtered to measure the absolute abundance of every unique TCRbeta CDR3 rearrangement. For each sample, productive Simpson clonality was calculated as the square root of Simpson's diversity index across productive rearrangements. Entries here come from immuneACCESS through TCRdb and include only in-frame sequences with V and J called. Some clones fail to appear in such tables; in the studies checked, an unresolved V gene covers under half of the shortfall, and the cause of the remainder is unknown. V and J calls and clone size are as listed in that table; D and trimming were resolved from the DNA. Counted in this sample were 470,000 or so clones; 85% to 90% of them appeared once. Approximately 4.5% of the sample is taken by the ten largest.

Worth noting for this clone: This receptor's antigen is unknown. No qualities accompany the bases; no much larger clone lies one base away.

The sequencing sample was made of peripheral blood. This receptor was taken from a woman aged 25 to 39 with acute or convalescent COVID-19. Recombination connected TRBV2 to TRBJ1-1, and 8 bases in between align with TRBD1. The nucleotides read TGTGCCAGCACCCGGGACAGGATTGTAACTGAAGCTTTCTTT. Protein translation: CASTRDRIVTEAFF.